A selection of T cell receptor beta chains follows, all from one sample in a study of Graves' ophthalmopathy and Graves' hyperthyroidism. TCRdb processed the multiplex PCR reads anew with MiXCR; each CDR3 protein has one entry. The repertoire holds approximately 410,000 distinct CDR3 sequences, with 15% to 19% as singletons. The sequencing sample was made of peripheral blood. These receptors came from a woman younger than 35 with stable Graves' hyperthyroidism. CDR3s include the opening cysteine and the closing phenylalanine or tryptophan. D genes are given only for firm matches. Clone size is stated in some rows and not others, as once, few, many or a class when expanded.

size: many; D: TRBD2; V: TRBV6-2/TRBV6-3; J: TRBJ2-7; CDR3: CASSYSNLAGGPIRSEQYF; DNA: TGTGCCAGCAGTTACTCGAACCTAGCGGGGGGCCCTATCAGGAGTGAGCAGTACTTC
size: many; D: TRBD1; V: TRBV13; J: TRBJ1-1; CDR3: CARGTGGEAFF; DNA: TGTGCCAGGGGGACAGGGGGTGAAGCTTTCTTT
size: many; D: -; V: TRBV6-5; J: TRBJ1-2; CDR3: CASSYSAQFPWGYTF; DNA: TGTGCCAGCAGTTACTCGGCACAATTCCCTTGGGGCTACACCTTC
size: many; D: -; V: TRBV10-3; J: TRBJ1-1; CDR3: CAISERPTEAFF; DNA: TGTGCCATCAGTGAGAGACCCACTGAAGCTTTCTTT
size: -; D: TRBD1; V: TRBV20-1; J: TRBJ2-2; CDR3: CSALRTGRANTGELFF; DNA: TGCAGTGCACTCCGGACAGGACGGGCGAACACCGGGGAGCTGTTTTTT
size: many; D: -; V: TRBV7-9; J: TRBJ1-2; CDR3: CASSPRDGANYGYTF; DNA: TGTGCCAGCAGCCCCCGGGACGGAGCTAACTATGGCTACACCTTC
size: many; D: -; V: TRBV24-1; J: TRBJ2-5; CDR3: CATSLTGGQETQYF; DNA: TGTGCCACCAGTCTCACGGGGGGCCAAGAGACTCAGTACTTC
size: many; D: TRBD1; V: TRBV11-2; J: TRBJ2-7; CDR3: CASSWDRVGEQYF; DNA: TGTGCCAGCAGCTGGGACAGGGTCGGCGAGCAGTACTTC
size: -; D: -; V: TRBV6-1; J: TRBJ1-2; CDR3: CASSESLQRYYGYTF; DNA: TGTGCCAGCAGTGAGAGCCTACAAAGATACTATGGCTACACCTTC
size: -; D: -; V: TRBV12-3/TRBV12-4; J: TRBJ1-2; CDR3: CASSLRERHVYGYTF; DNA: TGTGCCAGCAGTTTAAGAGAGAGACACGTCTATGGCTACACCTTC
size: many; D: TRBD1; V: TRBV20-1; J: TRBJ2-3; CDR3: CSASSGQGARADTQYF; DNA: TGCAGTGCTAGTTCTGGACAGGGGGCGCGGGCAGATACGCAGTATTTT
size: -; D: -; V: TRBV10-3; J: TRBJ2-7; CDR3: CAISGTSNSYEQYF; DNA: TGTGCCATCAGCGGGACGTCAAACTCCTACGAGCAGTACTTC
size: many; D: TRBD2; V: TRBV4-1; J: TRBJ2-5; CDR3: CASSQTTSGGQETQYF; DNA: TGCGCCAGCAGCCAGACGACTAGCGGGGGGCAAGAGACCCAGTACTTC
size: many; D: TRBD1; V: TRBV12-5; J: TRBJ2-7; CDR3: CASGWTGGYEQYF; DNA: TGTGCTAGTGGTTGGACAGGGGGCTACGAGCAGTACTTC
size: many; D: -; V: TRBV11-2; J: TRBJ1-1; CDR3: CASSFGWNTEAFF; DNA: TGTGCCAGCAGCTTCGGGTGGAACACTGAAGCTTTCTTT
size: -; D: -; V: TRBV11-3; J: TRBJ1-1; CDR3: CASGSKRNTEAFF; DNA: TGTGCCAGCGGCTCCAAAAGGAACACTGAAGCTTTCTTT
size: many; D: -; V: TRBV12-3/TRBV12-4; J: TRBJ1-3; CDR3: CASRADSSAIYF; DNA: TGTGCCAGCAGGGCCGACAGCTCAGCCATATATTTT
size: many; D: -; V: TRBV6-5; J: TRBJ1-2; CDR3: CASSYSGGGSYGYTF; DNA: TGTGCCAGCAGTTACTCCGGGGGGGGGAGCTATGGCTACACCTTC
size: few; D: -; V: TRBV11-2; J: TRBJ2-3; CDR3: CASSLLPDTQYF; DNA: TGTGCCAGCAGCTTACTCCCAGATACGCAGTATTTT
size: many; D: -; V: TRBV13; J: TRBJ1-1; CDR3: CASSSEEVQSGTEAFF; DNA: TGTGCCAGCAGCTCAGAAGAGGTACAAAGCGGAACTGAAGCTTTCTTT
size: -; D: -; V: TRBV19; J: TRBJ1-5; CDR3: CASSIRPGSNSNQPQHF; DNA: TGTGCCAGTAGTATCCGGCCAGGTTCGAATAGCAATCAGCCCCAGCATTTT
size: many; D: -; V: TRBV5-5; J: TRBJ2-2; CDR3: CASSVGPTNTGELFF; DNA: TGTGCCAGCAGCGTCGGACCGACGAACACCGGGGAGCTGTTTTTT
size: many; D: TRBD2; V: TRBV6-5; J: TRBJ2-3; CDR3: CASSYWAGGPSDTQYF; DNA: TGTGCCAGCAGTTACTGGGCGGGGGGGCCATCGGATACGCAGTATTTT
size: many; D: TRBD1; V: TRBV7-3; J: TRBJ2-7; CDR3: CASSPWTGGAYEQYF; DNA: TGTGCCAGCAGCCCGTGGACAGGGGGAGCCTACGAGCAGTACTTC
size: many; D: TRBD1; V: TRBV12-3/TRBV12-4; J: TRBJ2-2; CDR3: CASSRQGGAGELFF; DNA: TGTGCCAGCAGTAGACAGGGGGGGGCCGGGGAGCTGTTTTTT
size: -; D: TRBD2; V: TRBV3-1; J: TRBJ2-2; CDR3: CASSQAGGMNGELFF; DNA: TGTGCCAGCAGCCAGGCGGGGGGAATGAACGGGGAGCTGTTTTTT
size: few; D: -; V: TRBV9; J: TRBJ1-3; CDR3: CASSVGAVNSGNTIYF; DNA: TGTGCCAGCAGCGTAGGGGCAGTCAACTCTGGAAACACCATATATTTT